This is a list of T cell receptor beta chains from one sample in a study of T cell responses to AZD1222 COVID-19 vaccine. Profiled with immunoSEQ multiplex PCR; TCRdb holds only in-frame clones, not every one. The sample contains about 100,000 clones, 92% of which appear only once. Source: peripheral blood, taken 28 days after the second AZD1222 dose. These receptors were taken from an adult who received the AZD1222 COVID-19 vaccine. CDR3s include the opening cysteine and the closing phenylalanine or tryptophan. Fields, in order: V gene, clone size, J gene, D gene, CDR3 DNA, CDR3 protein. A D gene is named only where the DNA matches it firmly. Size is omitted from some rows. Given values are once, few, many or a class for expanded clones.

v_gene: TRBV7-8
abundance: -
j_gene: TRBJ2-5
d_gene: TRBD1
CDR3nt: TGTGCCAGCAGCGCGTCAGGGGGCCGACAAGAGACCCAGTACTTC
CDR3aa: CASSASGGRQETQYF

v_gene: TRBV19
abundance: -
j_gene: TRBJ1-4
d_gene: -
CDR3nt: TGTGCCAGTAGTATGCGGGGGAGTAATGAAAAACTGTTTTTT
CDR3aa: CASSMRGSNEKLFF

v_gene: TRBV14
abundance: -
j_gene: TRBJ2-5
d_gene: TRBD1
CDR3nt: TGTGCCAGCAGCCAAGGCCGCTTGACAGGGGGCGTCGCAGAGACCCAGTACTTC
CDR3aa: CASSQGRLTGGVAETQYF

v_gene: TRBV19
abundance: -
j_gene: TRBJ1-3
d_gene: -
CDR3nt: TGTGCCAGTAGTACGACGTTGAGCTCTGGAAACACCATATATTTT
CDR3aa: CASSTTLSSGNTIYF

v_gene: TRBV7-8
abundance: -
j_gene: TRBJ2-2
d_gene: -
CDR3nt: TGTGCCAGCAGCTTAGCGCAAGTGGGGGGAACAAACACCGGGGAGCTGTTTTTT
CDR3aa: CASSLAQVGGTNTGELFF

v_gene: TRBV19
abundance: few
j_gene: TRBJ1-5
d_gene: -
CDR3nt: TGTGCCAGTAGTCCAGGGTATAATCAGCCCCAGCATTTT
CDR3aa: CASSPGYNQPQHF

v_gene: TRBV13
abundance: -
j_gene: TRBJ2-7
d_gene: -
CDR3nt: TGTGCCAGCAGCTCCGGAGCTGTTAGCTCCTACGAGCAGTACTTC
CDR3aa: CASSSGAVSSYEQYF

v_gene: TRBV5-1
abundance: -
j_gene: TRBJ2-3
d_gene: TRBD1
CDR3nt: TGCGCCAGCAGCCCGGGGACAGGGGACACAGATACGCAGTATTTT
CDR3aa: CASSPGTGDTDTQYF

v_gene: TRBV7-9
abundance: -
j_gene: TRBJ1-2
d_gene: TRBD1
CDR3nt: TGTGCCAGCAGCTTAATACAGGGGGGCTATGGCTACACCTTC
CDR3aa: CASSLIQGGYGYTF

v_gene: TRBV5-4
abundance: -
j_gene: TRBJ1-1
d_gene: -
CDR3nt: TGTGCCAGCAGCCCCAGGGAGTTCACTGAAGCTTTCTTT
CDR3aa: CASSPREFTEAFF

v_gene: TRBV19
abundance: -
j_gene: TRBJ1-2
d_gene: TRBD1
CDR3nt: TGTGCCAGTAGTCTGCAGGGGGCTTATGGCTACACCTTC
CDR3aa: CASSLQGAYGYTF

v_gene: TRBV20-1
abundance: -
j_gene: TRBJ2-1
d_gene: -
CDR3nt: TGCAGTGCCCGCGGGGGAACAGGGTCGATCTTC
CDR3aa: CSARGGTGSIF

v_gene: TRBV7-2
abundance: -
j_gene: TRBJ1-5
d_gene: -
CDR3nt: TGTGCCAGCAGCTTATGGGCAGGGAACAATCAGCCCCAGCATTTT
CDR3aa: CASSLWAGNNQPQHF

v_gene: TRBV5-1
abundance: few
j_gene: TRBJ1-1
d_gene: -
CDR3nt: TGCGCCAGCAGCTTGACCCGGGCAACTGAAGCTTTCTTT
CDR3aa: CASSLTRATEAFF

v_gene: TRBV18
abundance: -
j_gene: TRBJ2-7
d_gene: -
CDR3nt: TGTGCCAGCTCACCTACGGACGGCTACGAGCAGTACTTC
CDR3aa: CASSPTDGYEQYF